Below are 31 T cell receptor beta chains sequenced from a single sample in a study of blood T cells in healthy people across ages (dated by TCRdb to about 2015). The protocol used for the library was 5' RACE. The listed sequencing device is Illumina HiSeq 2500. A second PCR of about 6 to 12 cycles was run with a J-beta primer mix and a sample-barcoded 5' primer. TCRdb itself trimmed the public reads at Q25 with fastp, ran MiXCR and retained productive beta chains. Each CDR3 protein appears once, grouped with its most common genes and DNA. A total of 850,000 to 1,000,000 distinct CDR3 sequences appear in this sample, about 51% of them only once. The leading ten clones occupy 20% to 25% of the sample. Sequenced: blood. Receptors were obtained from a woman aged 60-70 years in good health.

This clonotype was recorded a few times. The chain is built from TRBV20-1 and TRBJ1-1; TRBD1 matches 9 bases. Germline CDR1 reads DFQATT; CDR2 reads SNEGSKA (reference sequence). V shed 6 bases and J 2 bases; nucleotides not matched to a gene: 7. The CDR3 spans 14 residues. The CDR3 here is CSADRTGGNTEAFF. The CDR3 DNA reads as TGCAGTGCAGACCGTACAGGGGGCAACACTGAAGCTTTCTTT.

J is TRBJ2-3 and V is TRBV10-2, with D perhaps matching TRBD1 (6 bases). Germline V gene lookup returns CDR1 WSHSY and CDR2 SAAADI. The CDR3 length is 14 residues. V gave up 6 bases and J gave up 6 bases, with 16 bases separating them. CDR3 region: CASSVGPRGDTQYF. The CDR3 DNA reads TGCGCCAGCAGCGTAGGTCCTAGGGGGGATACGCAGTATTTT.

This clonotype was seen a handful of times. This chain links TRBV28 with TRBJ2-7; a weak D match, TRBD1 (6 bases). From germline, CDR1 is MDHEN and CDR2 SYDVKM. CDR3 size: 14 residues. Trimming removed 6 bases from V and 3 bases from J, with 15 bases in between. CDR3 sequence: CASRNRESFYEQYF. Here the CDR3 DNA reads TGTGCCAGCAGGAACAGGGAATCCTTCTACGAGCAGTACTTC. The full variable domain, with the rest looked up from reference TRBV28 and TRBJ2-7, is DVKVTQSSRYLVKRTGEKVFLECVQDMDHENMFWYRQDPGLGLRLIYFSYDVKMKEKGDIPEGYSVSREKKERFSLILESASTNQTSMYLCASRNRESFYEQYFGPGTRLTVT.

The sample holds a few counts of this clonotype. The chain carries TRBV15 and TRBJ1-5; no definite D call. From germline, CDR1 is LNHNV and CDR2 YYDKDF (reference sequence). V was clipped by 1 base and J by 6 bases, with 19 bases between them. The CDR3 contains 17 residues. The CDR3 spells CATSRVRHLEEAQPQHF. CDR3 nucleotides: TGTGCCACCAGCAGAGTCAGGCATCTAGAAGAGGCTCAGCCCCAGCATTTT. The full variable domain, rest sourced from reference TRBV15 and TRBJ1-5, is DAMVIQNPRYQVTQFGKPVTLSCSQTLNHNVMYWYQQKSSQAPKLLFHYYDKDFNNEADTPDNFQSRRPNTSFCFLDIRSPGLGDTAMYLCATSRVRHLEEAQPQHFGDGTRLSIL.

The chain uses TRBV20-1 and TRBJ2-3, with D possibly TRBD1 on 6 matching bases. The CDR3 runs 16 residues. V was cut by 5 bases and J by 3 bases, with 21 bases left in between. Per the germline V gene, CDR1 is DFQATT and CDR2 is SNEGSKA (reference sequence). The CDR3 bases are TGCAGTGCTCCCCGCCCTCCGGGACACCGGACAGATACGCAGTATTTT. Amino acid sequence: CSAPRPPGHRTDTQYF.

The chain employs TRBV12-3 or TRBV12-4 and TRBJ2-1; 8 bases align to TRBD2. Trimming cost V 5 bases and J 9 bases; bases outside gene matches: 12. The CDR3 has 15 amino acids. CDR3 nucleotides: TGTGCCAGCAGTGCGGGGCGGGAGGACGGGGTTGAGCAGTTCTTC. Its translation: CASSAGREDGVEQFF.

Only one count was recorded for this clonotype. CDR3 amino acids: CSARSAGAYNEQFF. CDR3 in DNA: TGCAGTGCTAGATCCGCGGGGGCCTACAATGAGCAGTTCTTC. The chain uses TRBV20-1 and TRBJ2-1, with TRBD2 matching over 7 bases. V gave up 2 bases and J gave up 2 bases; unmatched junction bases: 3. Germline V gene lookup returns CDR1 DFQATT and CDR2 SNEGSKA (reference sequence). The CDR3 is 14 amino acids.

The CDR3 loop reads CASNSRQTNTEAFF. CDR3 bases: TGTGCCAGCAATTCCCGACAGACGAACACTGAAGCTTTCTTT. This chain uses TRBV6-5 with TRBJ1-1, with D possibly TRBD1 on 5 matching bases. Trimming cost V 7 bases and J 1 base, with 13 bases left between them. Per germline, CDR1 MNHEY and CDR2 SVGAGI. The length of the CDR3 is 14 residues.

This rearrangement joins TRBV7-2 to TRBJ2-1, with 7 bases that match TRBD2. This CDR3 comprises 15 residues. The J segment lost 0 bases and the V segment lost 6 bases, leaving 5 bases of the junction unmatched. The germline CDR1 and CDR2 sequences are SGHTA and FQGNSA. CDR3 sequence (DNA): TGTGCCAGCAGGCCCGGGACTATCTCCTACAATGAGCAGTTCTTC. Translation gives CASRPGTISYNEQFF.

V usage is TRBV7-2 and J usage is TRBJ1-2, with D uncertain. There are 16 residues in the CDR3. Germline V gene sequence: CDR1 SGHTA, CDR2 FQGNSA. V was shortened by 6 bases and J by 2 bases, with 19 bases between the two germline ends. The CDR3 bases are TGTGCCAGCAGACCCGACTATATCCGTTTGAACTATGGCTACACCTTC. Amino acid sequence: CASRPDYIRLNYGYTF.

V is TRBV24-1 and J is TRBJ2-5; D is unclear. Looked up from germline, CDR1 is KGHDR and CDR2 is SFDVKD. This CDR3 has 13 residues. Trimming removed 7 bases from V and 5 bases from J, with 13 bases in between. The CDR3 is CATRPGLGETQYF. In DNA, the CDR3 is TGTGCCACCAGGCCAGGATTGGGGGAGACCCAGTACTTC.

This clonotype was observed at least ten times. The rearrangement joins TRBV5-1 to TRBJ2-7; 7 nucleotides agree with TRBD1. After removal of 4 bases from V and 5 bases from J, the junction contained 12 bases not matched to a gene. There are 15 residues in the CDR3. CDR1 is SGHRS, CDR2 YFSETQ, per germline. The DNA for the CDR3 is TGCGCCAGCAGCACGTCGACAGGGTCGTCCCACGAGCAGTACTTC. As protein: CASSTSTGSSHEQYF.

V and J are TRBV7-2 and TRBJ1-5; 10 bases line up with TRBD1. V shed 5 bases, J shed 6 bases, and the junction held 7 bases outside the gene matches. In germline, CDR1 is SGHTA, CDR2 FQGNSA. The CDR3 has 15 amino acids. The CDR3 sequence: CASSLTGGVGQPQHF. The CDR3 DNA reads TGTGCCAGCAGCCTGACAGGGGGCGTTGGTCAGCCCCAGCATTTT.

The chain combines TRBV12-3 or TRBV12-4 with TRBJ1-1; tentatively, D is TRBD1 (5 bases). CDR3 size: 14 residues. Trimming pared 3 bases from V and 3 bases from J, leaving 11 bases between. The CDR3 spells CASSLTEGYTEAFF. The CDR3, as DNA: TGTGCCAGCAGTTTGACCGAGGGGTACACTGAAGCTTTCTTT.

This clonotype has a handful of counts. This chain links TRBV28 with TRBJ1-2; D is possibly TRBD1 (5 bases). The CDR3 sequence is 16 residues long. The V end was cut by 5 bases, the J end by 3 bases, with 19 bases between. CDR1 is MDHEN, CDR2 SYDVKM, per germline. The chain's CDR3 is CASSPRTGQLYYGYTF. The CDR3 DNA is TGTGCCAGCAGTCCTCGTACAGGCCAGCTTTACTATGGCTACACCTTC.

This clonotype showed up just a few times. V is TRBV3-1 and J is TRBJ2-3; 8 bases map to TRBD1. The CDR3 is made up of 14 amino acids. Unmatched junction bases numbered 5, after V lost 4 bases and J lost 5 bases. Germline V lookup: CDR1 LGHDT, CDR2 YNNKEL (reference sequence). DNA for the CDR3: TGTGCCAGCAGCCCCGGACAGGGAAGAGATACGCAGTATTTT. It codes for CASSPGQGRDTQYF.

The V gene is TRBV27, the J gene TRBJ1-1, with D tentatively TRBD1 (5 bases). Trimming stripped 6 bases from V and 4 bases from J, with 12 bases between. Germline values: CDR1 MNHEY, CDR2 SMNVEV (reference sequence). CDR3 length: 13 amino acids. CDR3 amino acids: CASRWGVGTEAFF. Written as DNA, the CDR3 is TGTGCCAGCAGGTGGGGCGTTGGCACTGAAGCTTTCTTT.

This clonotype turned up a few times. This chain joins TRBV15 and TRBJ2-7, with D possibly TRBD1 on 6 matching bases. The CDR3 contains 15 residues. In germline, CDR1 is LNHNV, CDR2 YYDKDF (reference sequence). Deletions cut 3 bases from V and 0 bases from J, with 12 bases between. The CDR3 reads CATSRATGSSYEQYF. The CDR3 DNA is TGTGCCACCAGCAGGGCAACAGGGAGCTCCTACGAGCAGTACTTC.

This clonotype was found a few times. This sequence joins TRBV4-3 and TRBJ2-1, with TRBD2 matching 9 bases. The V and J ends lost 3 bases and 7 bases, in that order; junction bases with no gene match: 7. The CDR3 contains 15 residues. Germline V gives CDR1 LGHNA, CDR2 YSLEER. CDR3 residues: CASSHASGNYNEQFF. For the CDR3, the DNA is TGCGCCAGCAGCCACGCTAGCGGGAACTATAATGAGCAGTTCTTC.

There are a few counts of this clonotype. This chain connects TRBV4-1 to TRBJ2-1; D gene uncertain. The germline V and J ends were trimmed by 3 bases and 8 bases, with 17 bases remaining between them. This CDR3 contains 15 residues. Germline CDR1 is MGHRA and CDR2 is YSYEKL. The CDR3 spells CASSQPGHLRDEQFF. The CDR3 DNA reads as TGCGCCAGCAGCCAGCCGGGCCATCTTAGAGATGAGCAGTTCTTC.

V and J are TRBV5-1 and TRBJ2-5; D remains unclear. This CDR3 is built from 14 residues. V lost 2 bases and J lost 1, with 9 bases in between. CDR1 is SGHRS and CDR2 is YFSETQ in the germline V gene. The CDR3 DNA reads as TGCGCCAGCAGCTTAAGCCCCCTCCAAGAGACCCAGTACTTC. The encoded protein is CASSLSPLQETQYF.

The chain recombines TRBV11-1 with TRBJ1-2, with 7 bases that match TRBD1. CDR1 and CDR2 from the germline V gene are SGHAT and FQDESV (reference sequence). This CDR3 is 12 amino acids long. With 3 bases clipped from V and 10 bases from J, the junction kept 5 bases outside the gene matches. For the CDR3, the DNA is TGTGCCAGCAGCTTCGGCCAGGGGGACTACACCTTC. Its protein is CASSFGQGDYTF.

This clonotype came up a few times. The genes are TRBV9 and TRBJ2-3; 7 nucleotides align to TRBD2. V shed 3 bases and J 2 bases; nucleotides not matched to a gene: 3. The CDR3 runs 14 residues. The germline V gene encodes CDR1 SGDLS and CDR2 YYNGEE. The CDR3 nucleotides are TGTGCCAGCAGCGCGGGAGGTCTCACAGATACGCAGTATTTT. It yields the protein CASSAGGLTDTQYF. The complete variable domain, with remaining parts taken from reference TRBV9 and TRBJ2-3, reads DSGVTQTPKHLITATGQRVTLRCSPRSGDLSVYWYQQSLDQGLQFLIQYYNGEERAKGNILERFSAQQFPDLHSELNLSSLELGDSALYFCASSAGGLTDTQYFGPGTRLTVL.

The count of this clonotype is one. The chain's CDR3 is CASNTRQTKQFF. Here the CDR3 DNA reads TGTGCCAGTAATACCCGGCAGACGAAGCAGTTCTTC. The gene calls are TRBV6-2 or TRBV6-3 and TRBJ2-1; D uncertain. This CDR3 comprises 12 residues. The germline CDR1 and CDR2 sequences are MNHEY and SVGEGT. The V gene lost 9 bases and the J gene lost 11 bases, with 17 bases spanning the gap.

Concerning this clonotype itself: At one end the junction does not follow the germline gene, possibly because of a read error. The chain combines TRBV15 with TRBJ2-1, with D possibly TRBD2 on 5 matching bases. The CDR3 totals 13 residues. The germline gives CDR1 LNHNV, CDR2 YYDKDF (reference sequence). CDR3 protein: CATSRDRRSEQFF. For the CDR3, the DNA is TGCGCCACCAGCAGAGACCGGAGGAGTGAGCAGTTCTTC.

The chain joins TRBV7-9 to TRBJ1-2, with no clear D. The CDR3 sequence is 15 residues long. Looked up from germline, CDR1 is SEHNR and CDR2 is FQNEAQ (reference sequence). Trimming left V 3 bases short and J 6 bases short, with 17 bases between. CDR3 coding DNA: TGTGCCAGCAGCTTGACTACAATCGCCGGGCATGGCTACACCTTC. Protein: CASSLTTIAGHGYTF.

This clonotype was observed once. The chain employs TRBV11-3 and TRBJ2-1; D uncertain. The CDR3 is made up of 16 amino acids. Germline CDR1 is SGHNT and CDR2 is YENEEA. Trimming removed 5 bases at V and 3 bases at J, with 17 bases between. This CDR3 reads CASSPRTLLGYNEQFF. DNA of the CDR3: TGTGCCAGCAGCCCCAGAACTCTCCTTGGCTACAATGAGCAGTTCTTC.

This chain joins TRBV5-1 and TRBJ1-4; a weak D match, TRBD1 (5 bases). The germline V gene has CDR1 SGHRS and CDR2 YFSETQ. V lost 0 bases and J 4 bases, leaving 10 bases between the germline ends. The CDR3 has 15 residues. CDR3 protein: CASSLGQGINEKLFF. The CDR3 bases are TGCGCCAGCAGCTTGGGCCAGGGAATTAATGAAAAACTGTTTTTT.

V and J are TRBV15 and TRBJ2-5; possibly TRBD2 for D (5 bases). The DNA end is a closer match to TRBJ2-7, so the J assignment may be wrong. The CDR3 sequence is 14 residues long. Germline CDR1 is LNHNV and CDR2 is YYDKDF (reference sequence). The CDR3 coding sequence is TGTGCCACCAGCAGAGGGACTCGATTCTACGAGCAGTACTTC. Protein product: CATSRGTRFYEQYF.

The rearrangement links TRBV2 to TRBJ2-4, with 7 bases identical to TRBD1. The J call is in doubt because the DNA end fits TRBJ2-7 better. The germline gives CDR1 SNHLY, CDR2 FYNNEI. The CDR3 runs to 13 residues. This CDR3 reads CAGQVSGGYEQYF. In nucleotides, the CDR3 is TGTGCCGGCCAGGTGTCAGGGGGCTACGAGCAGTACTTC.

This chain joins TRBV7-3 and TRBJ2-7; D remains ambiguous. This CDR3 is 14 amino acids long. The germline gives CDR1 SGHTA, CDR2 FQGTGA. V shed 1 base and J shed 7 bases, with 14 bases lying between them. This CDR3 is CASSLNALVSEQYF. Here the CDR3 DNA reads TGTGCCAGCAGCTTAAATGCTTTAGTGTCGGAGCAGTACTTC.